The 32 T cell receptor beta chains below all came from one sample that was sequenced in a study of cytomegalovirus exposure and HLA in healthy donors. In the PCR, 60 Vbeta and 13 Jbeta primers were used. TCRdb's copy holds only in-frame clones and misses some; the assay was immunoSEQ multiplex PCR. The data show about 180,000 clones, approximately 79% seen once. The sample taken for sequencing was PBMCs. The receptors derive from a middle-aged man in good health and CMV-seropositive.

The chain couples TRBV15 to TRBJ1-3; the D gene is possibly TRBD1 (5 bases). The CDR3 runs 14 residues. In germline, CDR1 is LNHNV, CDR2 YYDKDF (reference sequence). Trimming took 0 bases from V and 4 from J, leaving 7 bases between them. CDR3 protein: CATSRDRGGNTIYF. The CDR3 DNA sequence: TGTGCCACCAGCAGAGATCGGGGGGGAAACACCATATATTTT.

The V gene is TRBV28, the J gene TRBJ1-5; D not resolved. The germline V gene has CDR1 MDHEN and CDR2 SYDVKM. The germline V and J ends were trimmed by 4 bases and 5 bases, with 18 bases remaining between them. The CDR3 runs 16 residues. The CDR3 protein is CASSSPTLGGDQPQHF. CDR3 sequence (DNA): TGTGCCAGCAGTTCCCCTACGCTAGGAGGAGATCAGCCCCAGCATTTT.

The sample holds one count of this clone. The chain uses TRBV5-8 and TRBJ1-1; D is possibly TRBD1 (6 bases). Trimming removed 2 bases from V and 5 bases from J, with 16 bases in between. The CDR3 extends over 15 amino acids. Per the germline V gene, CDR1 is SGHTS and CDR2 is YDEGEE. The CDR3 DNA reads TGTGCCAGCAGCTTCCCCCAGGGGAGCTGGACTGAAGCTTTCTTT. Its protein product is CASSFPQGSWTEAFF.

The V and J genes are TRBV2 and TRBJ1-1; 7 bases align to TRBD1. Germline values: CDR1 SNHLY, CDR2 FYNNEI. The CDR3 runs 12 residues. Losses at the gene ends were 5 bases for V and 10 bases for J; bases not matched to a gene: 7. In DNA, the CDR3 is TGTGCCAGCAGTCCCGGACAGGCGAGAGCTTTCTTT. This translates into CASSPGQARAFF. The full variable domain, completed using reference TRBV2 and TRBJ1-1, is EPEVTQTPSHQVTQMGQEVILRCVPISNHLYFYWYRQILGQKVEFLVSFYNNEISEKSEIFDDQFSVERPDGSNFTLKIRSTKLEDSAMYFCASSPGQARAFFGQGTRLTVV.

The chain links TRBV7-9 to TRBJ2-1, with D unclear. This CDR3 is 12 amino acids long. CDR1 and CDR2 from the germline V gene are SEHNR and FQNEAQ (reference sequence). V lost 7 bases and J 5 bases, leaving 9 bases between the germline ends. The CDR3 here is CASNDWDNEQFF. CDR3 in DNA: TGTGCCAGCAACGACTGGGACAATGAGCAGTTCTTC.

The V gene is TRBV5-1, the J gene TRBJ1-6; 10 nucleotides align to TRBD1. The germline V gene has CDR1 SGHRS and CDR2 YFSETQ. Losses at the gene ends were 1 base for V and 8 bases for J; bases not matched to a gene: 3. The CDR3 has 15 residues. The CDR3 nucleotides read TGCGCCAGCAGCTTGCTAGGACAGGGGGATTCACCCCTCCACTTT. Translation gives CASSLLGQGDSPLHF.

This clone was counted a few times. This CDR3 is also generated by other DNA sequences in the sample. The V and J genes are TRBV19 and TRBJ2-1, with 8 bases fitting TRBD2. The trim removed 5 bases at V and 3 bases at J, leaving 3 bases unmatched. The CDR3 has 14 residues. Germline assignment: CDR1 LNHDA and CDR2 SQIVND (reference sequence). CDR3 nucleotides: TGTGCCAGTAGTCTCGGGGGGGACTACAATGAGCAGTTCTTC. This codes for CASSLGGDYNEQFF.

The chain combines TRBV7-2 with TRBJ1-6, with TRBD1 matching 9 bases. The V and J ends lost 5 bases and 0 bases, in that order; junction bases with no gene match: 2. This CDR3 comprises 16 residues. Germline-derived CDR1 and CDR2 are SGHTA and FQGNSA. CDR3 bases: TGTGCCAGCAGCACAGGGGGCGCCTCCTATAATTCACCCCTCCACTTT. It translates to CASSTGGASYNSPLHF.

V and J are TRBV4-3 and TRBJ1-3; D not certain. The CDR3 length is 14 residues. Germline V gene sequence: CDR1 LGHNA, CDR2 YSLEER. Trimming pared 3 bases from V and 4 bases from J, leaving 10 bases between. Written as DNA, the CDR3 is TGCGCCAGCAGCCACATCGGTTCGGGAAACACCATATATTTT. Translated: CASSHIGSGNTIYF.

The gene calls are TRBV30 and TRBJ2-7, with a possible D match to TRBD2 (7 bases). The V end was cut by 0 bases, the J end by 2 bases, with 17 bases between. Germline values: CDR1 GTSNPN, CDR2 SVGIG (reference sequence). CDR3 size: 16 residues. The CDR3 DNA reads as TGTGCCTGGAGTGTTCCTAGGGGGAGGGCGGCCTACGAGCAGTACTTC. Translated, it gives CAWSVPRGRAAYEQYF. The full variable domain, rest sourced from reference TRBV30 and TRBJ2-7, is SQTIHQWPATLVQPVGSPLSLECTVEGTSNPNLYWYRQAAGRGLQLLFYSVGIGQISSEVPQNLSASRPQDRQFILSSKKLLLSDSGFYLCAWSVPRGRAAYEQYFGPGTRLTVT.

The CDR3 bases are TGTGCCAGCAGTACCTCCGGACAGGGCGGGGGCTACACCTTC. It is translated as CASSTSGQGGGYTF. V gene TRBV6-6 combines with J gene TRBJ1-2; 8 bases line up with TRBD1. The ends lost 5 bases at V and 8 bases at J; junction bases unmatched: 10. The germline V gene encodes CDR1 MNHNY and CDR2 SVGAGI (reference sequence). This CDR3 has 14 amino acids.

The genes are TRBV11-3 and TRBJ2-3; 7 nucleotides agree with TRBD2. This CDR3 comprises 15 residues. After removal of 2 bases from V and 1 base from J, the junction contained 3 bases not matched to a gene. Germline CDR1 SGHNT, CDR2 YENEEA. The CDR3 is CASSLNLAGTDTQYF. DNA for the CDR3: TGTGCCAGCAGCTTAAATCTAGCGGGCACAGATACGCAGTATTTT. The full variable domain, completed using reference TRBV11-3 and TRBJ2-3, is EAGVVQSPRYKIIEKKQPVAFWCNPISGHNTLYWYLQNLGQGPELLIRYENEEAVDDSQLPKDRFSAERLKGVDSTLKIQPAELGDSAVYLCASSLNLAGTDTQYFGPGTRLTVL.

V gene TRBV10-3 combines with J gene TRBJ2-7; 10 nucleotides line up with TRBD1. Germline loops: CDR1 ENHRY, CDR2 SYGVKD. The V and J ends lost 2 bases and 6 bases, in that order; junction bases with no gene match: 13. The CDR3 runs 17 residues. The DNA for the CDR3 is TGTGCCATCAGTGAGGCTCTTCCGGGACAGGGGTCGATCGAGCAGTACTTC. It encodes CAISEALPGQGSIEQYF.

The chain uses TRBV28 and TRBJ1-4, with 9 bases matching TRBD1. The V gene end was trimmed by 5 bases and the J gene end by 7 bases; junction bases not matched to a gene: 8. The CDR3 sequence is 15 residues long. Germline lookup yields CDR1 MDHEN and CDR2 SYDVKM. CDR3: CASSTLGQGSEKLFF. The CDR3 region has the DNA TGTGCCAGCAGTACCTTAGGACAGGGGTCTGAAAAACTGTTTTTT.

This clone was detected a few times. This chain links TRBV2 with TRBJ1-2; no clear D gene. Trimming took 4 bases from V and 8 from J, leaving 17 bases between them. The CDR3 runs 14 residues. In germline, CDR1 is SNHLY, CDR2 FYNNEI. The CDR3 loop is CASSGRPQPRGYTF. CDR3 DNA sequence: TGTGCCAGCAGTGGGCGGCCCCAGCCGCGGGGCTACACCTTC.

The chain links TRBV7-9 to TRBJ1-6, with unresolved D. Trimming took off 5 bases at V and 9 bases at J, with 11 bases between the two ends. Germline V gives CDR1 SEHNR, CDR2 FQNEAQ (reference sequence). The CDR3 runs 13 residues. DNA for the CDR3: TGTGCCAGCAGCGCGGGGTTAGGTTCACCCCTCCACTTT. Translated: CASSAGLGSPLHF.

The gene calls are TRBV28 and TRBJ2-7; 7 nucleotides line up with TRBD1. The length of the CDR3 is 16 residues. Per germline, CDR1 MDHEN and CDR2 SYDVKM. With V trimmed by 6 bases and J by 2 bases, 13 bases remained unmatched. The CDR3 protein is CASSLPRDSQTYEQYF. The CDR3 coding sequence is TGTGCCAGCAGCTTACCCCGGGACAGTCAGACCTACGAGCAGTACTTC.

As for this clone: The junction differs from germline at one of its ends, possibly a read error. J is TRBJ2-6 and V is TRBV5-1; 9 bases line up with TRBD1. CDR3 size: 16 residues. Germline CDR1 is SGHRS and CDR2 is YFSETQ. CDR3 protein: CASSLGTGAGANGLTF. In nucleotides, the CDR3 is TGCGCCAGCAGCTTGGGGACAGGGGCTGGGGCCAACGGCCTGACTTTC.

V gene TRBV7-9 combines with J gene TRBJ2-5; D possibly corresponds to TRBD2 (6 bases). Per germline, CDR1 SEHNR and CDR2 FQNEAQ (reference sequence). The CDR3 is 15 amino acids. V lost 5 bases to trimming and J lost 4 bases, with 17 bases between them. CDR3 sequence: CASSRMGGEGETQYF. In DNA form, the CDR3 reads TGTGCCAGCAGCCGGATGGGGGGAGAGGGAGAGACCCAGTACTTC.

The chain links TRBV5-4 to TRBJ2-5; 16 bases agree with TRBD2. Judging by the DNA end, TRBJ2-7 fits better; the J call may be wrong. Germline V gene lookup returns CDR1 SGHNT and CDR2 YYREEE (reference sequence). CDR3 length: 17 amino acids. The CDR3: CASSAGTSGRVASEQYF. CDR3 DNA: TGTGCCAGCAGCGCCGGGACTAGCGGGAGGGTAGCTTCCGAGCAGTACTTC.

The chain uses TRBV19 and TRBJ2-5, with TRBD1 matching over 9 bases. V lost 1 base to trimming and J lost 2 bases; unmatched junction nucleotides: 11. CDR1 and CDR2 from the germline V gene are LNHDA and SQIVND (reference sequence). The CDR3 is 18 amino acids. The DNA for the CDR3 is TGTGCCAGTAGTATAGCGGACAGGGGCACCCCTCTACAAGAGACCCAGTACTTC. Translated: CASSIADRGTPLQETQYF.

This sequence joins TRBV19 and TRBJ2-5; TRBD1 aligns across 8 bases. The junction had 16 bases not matched to a gene; V was cut back by 5 bases and J by 5 bases. The CDR3 covers 17 residues. Germline assignment: CDR1 LNHDA and CDR2 SQIVND (reference sequence). As DNA, the CDR3 is TGTGCCAGTAGTCCCCCCGGGCCAGGGGGCGATTTGGAGACCCAGTACTTC. The encoded protein is CASSPPGPGGDLETQYF.

The chain joins TRBV27 to TRBJ1-2; a possible D gene is TRBD1 (6 bases). Per the germline V gene, CDR1 is MNHEY and CDR2 is SMNVEV (reference sequence). Between the trimmed V and J ends, which lost 3 bases and 2 bases, there was a span of 16 bases. The CDR3 runs 16 residues. CDR3 sequence reads: CASSFVRRTVNYGYTF. The CDR3 bases are TGTGCCAGCAGTTTCGTTCGGCGGACAGTAAACTATGGCTACACCTTC.

CDR3 nucleotide sequence: TGTGCCAGCAGTCTCTGGGACAGCTATGGCTACACCTTC. Encoded protein: CASSLWDSYGYTF. The V gene is TRBV11-1, the J gene TRBJ1-2; 7 bases are a match to TRBD1. This CDR3 has 13 residues. From germline, CDR1 is SGHAT and CDR2 FQDESV (reference sequence). Trimming cost V 6 bases and J 4 bases; bases outside gene matches: 5.

The CDR3 DNA follows: TGTGCCAGTAGTCCACAGGGGTCAGATACGCAGTATTTT. Protein sequence: CASSPQGSDTQYF. The V call is TRBV19, the J call TRBJ2-3, with 7 positions matching TRBD1. The V gene's germline CDR1 is LNHDA and CDR2 SQIVND (reference sequence). The V segment lost 5 bases and the J segment 4 bases; nucleotides outside the gene matches: 3. CDR3 length: 13 amino acids.

The chain combines TRBV11-2 with TRBJ1-1; D is undetermined. Looked up from germline, CDR1 is SGHAT and CDR2 is FQNNGV. Trimming cost V 1 base and J 2 bases, with 8 bases left between them. This CDR3 has 14 residues. The CDR3 region has the DNA TGTGCCAGCAGCTTAGTGCAGAAAAACACTGAAGCTTTCTTT. Protein sequence: CASSLVQKNTEAFF.

The chain uses TRBV7-9 and TRBJ1-2; D remains unclear. The length of the CDR3 is 13 residues. Deletions cut 3 bases from V and 4 bases from J, with 9 bases between. CDR1 SEHNR and CDR2 FQNEAQ come from the germline V gene (reference sequence). The DNA of the CDR3 is TGTGCCAGCAGCTTGGCAGGCCTCTATGGCTACACCTTC. This encodes CASSLAGLYGYTF.

The chain uses TRBV11-2 and TRBJ2-7; D is perhaps TRBD2 (5 bases). Deletions cut 5 bases from V and 0 bases from J, with 20 bases between. CDR1 and CDR2 from the germline V gene are SGHAT and FQNNGV. The CDR3 sequence is 17 residues long. The CDR3 DNA is TGTGCCAGCAGCCCTGGCGCTTGGGGAGACAACTCCTACGAGCAGTACTTC. Its translation: CASSPGAWGDNSYEQYF. Full variable domain (remainder filled in from reference TRBV11-2 and TRBJ2-7): EAGVAQSPRYKIIEKRQSVAFWCNPISGHATLYWYQQILGQGPKLLIQFQNNGVVDDSQLPKDRFSAERLKGVDSTLKIQPAKLEDSAVYLCASSPGAWGDNSYEQYFGPGTRLTVT.

The chain is built from TRBV30 and TRBJ2-5, with 7 nucleotides matching TRBD2. The length of the CDR3 is 13 residues. CDR1 is GTSNPN, CDR2 SVGIG, per germline (reference sequence). The junction had 7 bases not matched to a gene; V was cut back by 4 bases and J by 5 bases. CDR3 sequence: CAWTGLGGETQYF. The CDR3, as DNA: TGTGCCTGGACGGGCCTGGGGGGGGAGACCCAGTACTTC.

The count of this clone is one. The gene calls are TRBV7-3 and TRBJ2-2; D call uncertain. The CDR3 covers 13 residues. With 3 bases removed from V and 1 base from J, the gap between germline ends came to 3 bases. Per the germline V gene, CDR1 is SGHTA and CDR2 is FQGTGA. The CDR3 nucleotides read TGTGCCAGCAGCTTGAGGAACACCGGGGAGCTGTTTTTT. Residues: CASSLRNTGELFF.

V usage is TRBV6-6 and J usage is TRBJ1-5, with D hard to call. V lost 4 bases and J lost 8, with 12 bases in between. CDR3 length equals 13 residues. CDR1 is MNHNY, CDR2 SVGAGI, per germline (reference sequence). This chain's CDR3 is CASSSDWVEPQHF. In nucleotides, the CDR3 is TGTGCCAGCAGTTCGGACTGGGTTGAGCCCCAGCATTTT.

This chain uses TRBV13 with TRBJ1-2; TRBD1 matches 8 bases. The CDR3 totals 13 residues. V lost 5 bases, J lost 8 bases, and 7 bases stayed unmatched. Germline CDR1 is PRHDT and CDR2 is FYEKMQ (reference sequence). The CDR3 DNA sequence: TGTGCCAGCAGCCTCGGACAGGGTCCCGGCTACACCTTC. Its protein product is CASSLGQGPGYTF.